The rows below give T cell receptor beta chains drawn from one sample of a study of regulatory T cells in long-lasting Graves disease. TCRdb reprocessed the multiplex PCR reads with MiXCR, giving one entry per CDR3 protein. The table includes hundreds of thousands of distinct CDR3 sequences, 20% to 25% detected once. The sample in question was peripheral blood mononuclear cells (PBMCs), obtained when the disease was refractory, from a patient treated with antithyroid drugs. The receptors derive from a female donor with Graves disease. CDR3s include the opening cysteine and the closing phenylalanine or tryptophan. The D gene is left open where the match is weak. Some rows have no size entry. The others give once, few or many, or a class for an expanded clone.

CDR3 length: 14; J gene: TRBJ2-1; V gene: TRBV9; clone size: few; D gene: TRBD2; CDR3 protein: CASSGLAGLNEQFF; CDR3 DNA: TGTGCCAGCAGTGGACTAGCGGGATTAAATGAGCAGTTCTTC
CDR3 length: 15; J gene: TRBJ1-2; V gene: TRBV7-2; clone size: many; D gene: TRBD1; CDR3 protein: CASSLGTGETYGYTF; CDR3 DNA: TGTGCCAGCAGCTTAGGGACAGGGGAAACCTATGGCTACACCTTC
CDR3 length: 14; J gene: TRBJ2-7; V gene: TRBV20-1; clone size: .; D gene: TRBD2; CDR3 protein: CSANPSGSIYEQYF; CDR3 DNA: TGCAGTGCCAATCCGAGCGGGAGTATCTACGAGCAGTACTTC
CDR3 length: 11; J gene: TRBJ2-7; V gene: TRBV12-3/TRBV12-4; clone size: many; D gene: .; CDR3 protein: CASGRAAEQYF; CDR3 DNA: TGTGCCAGCGGGCGGGCAGCCGAGCAGTACTTC
CDR3 length: 14; J gene: TRBJ2-5; V gene: TRBV7-9; clone size: few; D gene: TRBD1; CDR3 protein: CATQDRRDQETQYF; CDR3 DNA: TGTGCCACCCAGGACAGGAGAGACCAAGAGACCCAGTACTTC
CDR3 length: 18; J gene: TRBJ2-7; V gene: TRBV2; clone size: few; D gene: TRBD2; CDR3 protein: CASSERGLAGVIDYEQYF; CDR3 DNA: TGTGCCAGCAGTGAAAGGGGACTAGCGGGAGTCATTGACTACGAGCAGTACTTC
CDR3 length: 16; J gene: TRBJ1-5; V gene: TRBV7-8; clone size: many; D gene: .; CDR3 protein: CASSSSDGLDDQPQHF; CDR3 DNA: TGTGCCAGCAGCTCTAGCGACGGATTGGACGATCAGCCCCAGCATTTT
CDR3 length: 14; J gene: TRBJ1-6; V gene: TRBV11-1; clone size: .; D gene: .; CDR3 protein: CASSLSGWNSPLHF; CDR3 DNA: TGTGCCAGCAGTTTATCAGGGTGGAATTCACCCCTCCACTTT
CDR3 length: 16; J gene: TRBJ2-7; V gene: TRBV20-1; clone size: few; D gene: TRBD2; CDR3 protein: CSALEEGLADPYEQYF; CDR3 DNA: TGCAGTGCCCTCGAGGAGGGACTAGCGGACCCCTACGAGCAGTACTTC
CDR3 length: 16; J gene: TRBJ2-7; V gene: TRBV19; clone size: once; D gene: TRBD2; CDR3 protein: CASSGLAGTLPYEQYF; CDR3 DNA: TGTGCCAGTAGCGGACTAGCGGGGACCCTTCCCTACGAGCAGTACTTC